The 31 T cell receptor beta chains below all came from one sample that was sequenced in a study of blood T cell repertoires in COVID-19. This table comes from immunoSEQ multiplex PCR, and its TCRdb copy is limited to in-frame clones, with some not included. There are roughly 100,000 clones in the sample; around 83% occur only once, and about 16% lies in the top ten. Sequenced sample: peripheral blood. All receptors derive from a woman older than 75 with acute or convalescent COVID-19.

The V call is TRBV5-1, the J call TRBJ2-1; the match to TRBD1 covers 10 bases. CDR3 length: 17 amino acids. Losses at the gene ends were 3 bases for V and 6 bases for J; bases not matched to a gene: 12. Germline V gene sequence: CDR1 SGHRS, CDR2 YFSETQ. The CDR3 bases are TGCGCCAGCAGCTACCTCCCGGGACAGGGGAAGGGCAATGAGCAGTTCTTC. Amino acid sequence: CASSYLPGQGKGNEQFF.

The chain combines TRBV30 with TRBJ1-6; D is undetermined. This CDR3 spans 17 amino acids. Germline CDR1 reads GTSNPN; CDR2 reads SVGIG (reference sequence). Trimming pared 5 bases from V and 7 bases from J, leaving 24 bases between. The CDR3 DNA sequence: TGTGCCTGGCTACCGAAAGGTGCCGACTTAGGCAATTCACCCCTCCACTTT. Its protein product is CAWLPKGADLGNSPLHF.

The J gene is TRBJ2-1, the V gene TRBV6-1; 9 bases match TRBD1. Losses at the gene ends were 0 bases for V and 6 bases for J; bases not matched to a gene: 3. This CDR3 spans 15 amino acids. Germline V CDR1 and CDR2: MNHNS, SASEGT. CDR3 residues: CASSEARTGANEQFF. CDR3 DNA: TGTGCCAGCAGTGAAGCGAGGACAGGGGCCAATGAGCAGTTCTTC.

V and J are TRBV6-5 and TRBJ2-5; TRBD1 aligns across 7 bases. This CDR3 is 14 amino acids long. Trimming removed 6 bases from V and 2 bases from J; junction bases left unmatched: 6. CDR1 is MNHEY, CDR2 SVGAGI, per germline. CDR3 in amino acids: CASRPGTVQETQYF. In DNA form, the CDR3 reads TGTGCCAGCAGACCCGGGACAGTTCAAGAGACCCAGTACTTC.

In this sample, this clone turned up once. The same CDR3 arises from other DNA sequences in this sample as well. The rearrangement uses TRBV3-1 (or the pseudogene TRBV3-2) and TRBJ2-5; D ambiguous. V lost 2 bases and J 8 bases, leaving 9 bases between the germline ends. Looked up from germline, CDR1 is LGHDT and CDR2 is YNNKEL (reference sequence). CDR3 length: 12 residues. CDR3 residues: CASSQNEETQYF. CDR3 bases: TGTGCCAGCAGCCAAAACGAGGAAACCCAGTACTTC.

The chain links TRBV6-4 to TRBJ2-3; 13 nucleotides agree with TRBD2. The V segment lost 6 bases and the J segment 5 bases; nucleotides outside the gene matches: 2. Germline loops: CDR1 MRHNA, CDR2 SNTAGT. There are 14 residues in the CDR3. The CDR3 sequence: CASSRTSGRDTQYF. The CDR3 region has the DNA TGTGCCAGCAGCAGGACTAGCGGGAGAGATACGCAGTATTTT.

The chain joins TRBV6-6 to TRBJ2-3; 11 bases align to TRBD2. In germline, CDR1 is MNHNY, CDR2 SVGAGI (reference sequence). CDR3 length: 15 amino acids. V trimming: 5 bases; J trimming: 13 bases; junction bases outside the gene matches: 14. This CDR3 reads CASSPQGTSGEIKYF. CDR3 sequence (DNA): TGTGCCAGCAGTCCTCAGGGGACTAGCGGAGAAATAAAGTATTTT.

The CDR3 DNA sequence: TGCGCCAGCAGCTTGGTTGCGAAAGAGACCCAGTACTTC. Encoded protein: CASSLVAKETQYF. This rearrangement joins TRBV5-1 to TRBJ2-5; D unresolved. Germline CDR1 reads SGHRS; CDR2 reads YFSETQ. The CDR3 loop spans 13 amino acids. V lost 0 bases and J 3 bases, leaving 6 bases between the germline ends.

V and J are TRBV3-1 (or the pseudogene TRBV3-2) and TRBJ1-5; possibly TRBD1 for D (5 bases). Germline V CDR1 and CDR2: LGHDT, YNNKEL (reference sequence). The V end was cut by 4 bases, the J end by 7 bases, with 17 bases between. The length of the CDR3 is 15 residues. The CDR3 spells CASSLKSGAGQPQHF. For the CDR3, the DNA is TGTGCCAGCAGCCTAAAGAGTGGGGCTGGACAGCCCCAGCATTTT.

The chain recombines TRBV5-1 with TRBJ1-2; TRBD1 is a possible D gene (5 bases). V was shortened by 0 bases and J by 0 bases, with 18 bases between the two germline ends. This CDR3 is built from 18 residues. CDR1 and CDR2 (germline): SGHRS, YFSETQ. The CDR3 DNA follows: TGCGCCAGCAGCTTGGACTTCGCCGGCGGGACTACTAACTATGGCTACACCTTC. As protein: CASSLDFAGGTTNYGYTF.

The chain employs TRBV11-3 and TRBJ1-1; a weak D match, TRBD1 (6 bases). V was shortened by 2 bases and J by 5 bases, with 12 bases between the two germline ends. The CDR3 is 14 amino acids. Per the germline V gene, CDR1 is SGHNT and CDR2 is YENEEA. This chain's CDR3 is CASSLRGGKTEAFF. The CDR3 region has the DNA TGTGCCAGCAGCTTAAGGGGGGGCAAAACTGAAGCTTTCTTT.

The chain has TRBV6-5 and TRBJ2-1, with 7 bases aligning to TRBD2. The CDR3 extends over 15 amino acids. Germline V lookup: CDR1 MNHEY, CDR2 SVGAGI. The junction had 7 bases not matched to a gene; V was cut back by 0 bases and J by 8 bases. The CDR3 nucleotides are TGTGCCAGCAGTTACTCTCGCGGGAGACCCCATGAGCAGTTCTTC. Its protein is CASSYSRGRPHEQFF.

This clone was recorded once. The genes are TRBV2 and TRBJ1-2; TRBD1 matches 8 bases. The V and J ends lost 6 bases and 8 bases, in that order; junction bases with no gene match: 14. Germline loops: CDR1 SNHLY, CDR2 FYNNEI. CDR3 length: 15 residues. The CDR3 nucleotides are TGTGCCAGCAGCGCGATCCCCGGGACAGGTGAAGGCTACACCTTC. Encoded protein: CASSAIPGTGEGYTF.

The rearrangement uses TRBV7-2 and TRBJ2-1; 7 bases align to TRBD2. The CDR3 consists of 16 residues. Germline V gives CDR1 SGHTA, CDR2 FQGNSA. J gave up 0 bases and V 5 bases, and 7 bases lay outside the gene matches. Written as DNA, the CDR3 is TGTGCCAGCAGCCCATTTGCGGGAGTCTCCTACAATGAGCAGTTCTTC. It translates to CASSPFAGVSYNEQFF.

This rearrangement joins TRBV9 to TRBJ1-4; D gene unclear. In germline, CDR1 is SGDLS, CDR2 YYNGEE. Trimming stripped 0 bases from V and 4 bases from J, with 10 bases between. The CDR3 runs 15 residues. The CDR3 loop reads CASSVGPGFNEKLFF. In DNA, the CDR3 is TGTGCCAGCAGCGTAGGTCCAGGATTTAATGAAAAACTGTTTTTT.

The V and J genes are TRBV4-1 and TRBJ1-1, with a possible D match to TRBD1 (6 bases). The length of the CDR3 is 14 residues. Germline V gene lookup returns CDR1 MGHRA and CDR2 YSYEKL. Trimming removed 3 bases from V and 7 bases from J, with 15 bases in between. The CDR3 region is CASSQRPGGFEAFF. As DNA, the CDR3 is TGCGCCAGCAGCCAGCGACCGGGGGGCTTTGAAGCTTTCTTT.

The chain couples TRBV19 to TRBJ1-1; the D is unclear. The CDR3 spans 15 residues. The V gene's germline CDR1 is LNHDA and CDR2 SQIVND (reference sequence). Trimming removed 3 bases from V and 2 bases from J, with 13 bases in between. The chain's CDR3 is CASSIGGSYNTEAFF. The CDR3 DNA reads as TGTGCCAGTAGTATCGGTGGTTCGTATAACACTGAAGCTTTCTTT.

This chain links TRBV9 with TRBJ2-1; maybe TRBD1 (6 bases). Germline CDR1 is SGDLS and CDR2 is YYNGEE. V gave up 4 bases and J gave up 2 bases, with 10 bases separating them. The CDR3 totals 14 residues. CDR3 sequence reads: CASSSRTAYNEQFF. CDR3 sequence (DNA): TGTGCCAGCAGCTCACGGACAGCCTACAATGAGCAGTTCTTC.

The chain carries TRBV12-5 and TRBJ2-7; unclear D gene. Trimming took off 3 bases at V and 5 bases at J, with 5 bases between the two ends. The CDR3 runs to 11 residues. CDR1 and CDR2 from the germline V gene are LGHNT and FRNRAP. The CDR3 spells CASGFTDEQYF. The CDR3 nucleotides read TGTGCTAGTGGTTTTACGGACGAGCAGTACTTC.

The chain has TRBV6-6 and TRBJ1-5; the match to TRBD1 covers 11 bases. Germline assignment: CDR1 MNHNY and CDR2 SVGAGI (reference sequence). After removal of 5 bases from V and 3 bases from J, the junction contained 9 bases not matched to a gene. The CDR3 is made up of 17 amino acids. The CDR3 sequence is CASSPTGQGAYNQPQHF. CDR3 in DNA: TGTGCCAGCAGTCCTACAGGACAGGGGGCATACAATCAGCCCCAGCATTTT.

The rearrangement links TRBV18 to TRBJ2-7; 11 bases match TRBD1. The V segment lost 6 bases and the J segment 2 bases; nucleotides outside the gene matches: 6. Germline lookup yields CDR1 KGHSH and CDR2 LQKENI. The CDR3 runs to 15 residues. The CDR3 region is CASSPRTGGAYEQYF. The CDR3, as DNA: TGTGCCAGCTCTCCTAGGACAGGGGGCGCCTACGAGCAGTACTTC.

The rearrangement joins TRBV6-2 or TRBV6-3 to TRBJ2-1; D is uncertain. V lost 6 bases, J lost 0 bases, and 9 bases lay in between. The germline V gene encodes CDR1 MNHEY and CDR2 SVGEGT. The CDR3 consists of 14 residues. The CDR3 here is CASSSSRSYNEQFF. CDR3 nucleotides: TGTGCCAGCAGCTCCTCGCGCTCCTACAATGAGCAGTTCTTC.

The CDR3 DNA is TGTGCCATCAGTCCCGGGACAGATGAAGCTTTCTTT. Translating gives CAISPGTDEAFF. The chain carries TRBV10-3 and TRBJ1-1, with TRBD1 identical over 7 bases. This CDR3 has 12 amino acids. CDR1 and CDR2 (germline): ENHRY, SYGVKD. Germline trimming cut 5 bases from V and 7 bases from J; bases unmatched to any gene: 4.

The chain uses TRBV5-4 and TRBJ2-1; TRBD1 agrees at 9 bases. Germline V lookup: CDR1 SGHNT, CDR2 YYREEE (reference sequence). Losses at the gene ends were 6 bases for V and 6 bases for J; bases not matched to a gene: 7. This CDR3 spans 14 amino acids. CDR3 in DNA: TGTGCCAGCACCCCAACAGGGGGCCGCAATGAGCAGTTCTTC. Encoded protein: CASTPTGGRNEQFF.

The gene calls are TRBV5-1 and TRBJ2-5; the D gene is possibly TRBD2 (6 bases). The CDR3 is 13 amino acids. The V gene's germline CDR1 is SGHRS and CDR2 YFSETQ. Trimming stripped 6 bases from V and 5 bases from J, with 14 bases between. CDR3 nucleotide sequence: TGCGCCAGCACCCAACAAGGAGGGGAGACCCAGTACTTC. This sequence encodes CASTQQGGETQYF.

The rearrangement uses TRBV7-9 and TRBJ2-1; 11 bases are a match to TRBD1. V lost 5 bases, J lost 6 bases, and 6 bases stayed unmatched. Germline-derived CDR1 and CDR2 are SEHNR and FQNEAQ (reference sequence). The CDR3 runs to 15 residues. As DNA, the CDR3 is TGTGCCAGCAGCCGGCCGGGACAGGGGGTCAATGAGCAGTTCTTC. Translation: CASSRPGQGVNEQFF.

The chain joins TRBV4-3 to TRBJ1-5; perhaps TRBD1 as D (5 bases). The CDR3 is made up of 19 amino acids. Germline V gene sequence: CDR1 LGHNA, CDR2 YSLEER. V was clipped by 0 bases and J by 7 bases, with 25 bases between them. CDR3 sequence (DNA): TGCGCCAGCAGCCAAGATCGGGGCGTTAGGGGCGGTGGAGGGCAGCCCCAGCATTTT. Encoded protein: CASSQDRGVRGGGGQPQHF.

The genes are TRBV5-1 and TRBJ2-1; 15 bases are shared with TRBD2. This CDR3 is 17 amino acids long. Unmatched junction bases numbered 5, after V lost 0 bases and J lost 7 bases. Germline CDR1 SGHRS, CDR2 YFSETQ. The CDR3 nucleotides read TGCGCCAGCAGCTTGGCGGGACTAGCGGGAGGCGCAAATGAGCAGTTCTTC. Protein: CASSLAGLAGGANEQFF.

The CDR3 sequence is CASSLTGTQYF. The CDR3 nucleotides read TGTGCCAGCAGCCTAACGGGGACGCAGTATTTT. The chain combines TRBV12-3 or TRBV12-4 with TRBJ2-3; possible D gene TRBD2, 5 bases. V was trimmed by 6 bases and J by 9 bases, leaving 10 bases between them. The CDR3 consists of 11 residues.

The chain has TRBV3-1 (or the pseudogene TRBV3-2) and TRBJ1-1; 7 nucleotides line up with TRBD1. The CDR3 is made up of 13 amino acids. Trimming at V came to 5 bases and at J to 8 bases, leaving 8 bases not matched to a gene. In germline, CDR1 is LGHDT, CDR2 YNNKEL (reference sequence). The CDR3 DNA sequence: TGTGCCAGCAGCACCGGACAGGTACGGGAAGCTTTCTTT. Protein product: CASSTGQVREAFF.

V gene TRBV9 combines with J gene TRBJ2-2, with 7 nucleotides matching TRBD2. Germline loops: CDR1 SGDLS, CDR2 YYNGEE. This CDR3 is 15 amino acids long. Trimming took 2 bases from V and 3 from J; bases not matched to a gene: 4. CDR3 nucleotides: TGTGCCAGCAGCGTGGCAGCGGGATACACCGGGGAGCTGTTTTTT. It codes for CASSVAAGYTGELFF.